A selection of T cell receptor beta chains follows, all from one sample in a study of read filtering for tumor transcriptome and immune sequencing. TCRdb processed the reads anew with MiXCR; each CDR3 protein has one entry. Seen here are over 50,000 distinct CDR3 sequences, 15% to 20% observed once, and the top ten hold roughly a tenth. Input material: a population of CD138-negative cells sorted from bone marrow. These receptors all stem from a donor at least 40 years old with multiple myeloma. Each CDR3 is given with its conserved first and last residue. The D gene is left open where the match is weak. The size field is filled for only some rows; it gives once, few, many or a size class.

CDR3 protein: CASSPTRRGETQYF
CDR3 DNA: TGTGCCAGCTCGCCAACAAGACGGGGAGAGACCCAGTACTTC
clone size: many
D gene: NA
V gene: TRBV18
J gene: TRBJ2-5
CDR3 length: 14

CDR3 protein: CSASVAVQETQYF
CDR3 DNA: TGCAGTGCTAGTGTAGCGGTCCAAGAGACCCAGTACTTC
clone size: few
D gene: NA
V gene: TRBV20-1
J gene: TRBJ2-5
CDR3 length: 13

CDR3 protein: CSAMTGGSTDTQYF
CDR3 DNA: TGCAGCGCCATGACAGGGGGTAGCACAGATACGCAGTATTTT
clone size: many
D gene: TRBD1
V gene: TRBV29-1
J gene: TRBJ2-3
CDR3 length: 14

CDR3 protein: CASKAGSSYEQYF
CDR3 DNA: TGCGCCAGCAAAGCGGGGAGCTCCTACGAGCAGTACTTC
clone size: NA
D gene: TRBD2
V gene: TRBV5-1
J gene: TRBJ2-7
CDR3 length: 13

CDR3 protein: CASSSQLGQGRYGYTF
CDR3 DNA: TGTGCCAGTAGTAGCCAACTGGGACAGGGGAGGTATGGCTACACCTTC
clone size: NA
D gene: TRBD1
V gene: TRBV19
J gene: TRBJ1-2
CDR3 length: 16

CDR3 protein: CASSLNAGGPSGANVLTF
CDR3 DNA: TGTGCCAGCAGCTTAAATGCGGGAGGCCCCTCTGGGGCCAACGTCCTGACTTTC
clone size: many
D gene: TRBD2
V gene: TRBV7-3
J gene: TRBJ2-6
CDR3 length: 18

CDR3 protein: CSARDPSDSNEKLFF
CDR3 DNA: TGCAGTGCTAGAGACCCCTCGGACAGTAATGAAAAACTGTTTTTT
clone size: many
D gene: NA
V gene: TRBV20-1
J gene: TRBJ1-4
CDR3 length: 15

CDR3 protein: CSAGLGTSGRKRYEQYF
CDR3 DNA: TGCAGTGCTGGCCTAGGGACTAGCGGGAGGAAGCGCTACGAGCAGTACTTC
clone size: many
D gene: TRBD2
V gene: TRBV20-1
J gene: TRBJ2-7
CDR3 length: 17

CDR3 protein: CSGAGGPNTYNEQFF
CDR3 DNA: TGCAGTGGGGCGGGGGGGCCGAATACCTACAATGAGCAGTTCTTC
clone size: medium-sized
D gene: TRBD2
V gene: TRBV20-1
J gene: TRBJ2-1
CDR3 length: 15

CDR3 protein: CASSVTGPLYEQYF
CDR3 DNA: TGCGCCAGCAGCGTGACAGGGCCCCTATACGAGCAGTACTTC
clone size: many
D gene: TRBD1
V gene: TRBV5-1
J gene: TRBJ2-7
CDR3 length: 14

CDR3 protein: CASSNLLPGAYNEQFF
CDR3 DNA: TGTGCCAGCAGCAACCTTCTTCCTGGCGCCTACAATGAGCAGTTCTTC
clone size: many
D gene: NA
V gene: TRBV7-8
J gene: TRBJ2-1
CDR3 length: 16

CDR3 protein: CSARVAGKQTQYF
CDR3 DNA: TGCAGTGCTAGGGTAGCGGGAAAACAGACCCAGTACTTC
clone size: many
D gene: TRBD2
V gene: TRBV20-1
J gene: TRBJ2-5
CDR3 length: 13

CDR3 protein: CASRLSGGGEQYF
CDR3 DNA: TGTGCCAGCAGGCTCTCGGGGGGCGGCGAGCAGTACTTC
clone size: many
D gene: NA
V gene: TRBV2
J gene: TRBJ2-7
CDR3 length: 13

CDR3 protein: CASWRDREGYEQYF
CDR3 DNA: TGTGCCAGCTGGCGGGACAGGGAGGGTTACGAGCAGTACTTC
clone size: many
D gene: TRBD1
V gene: TRBV28
J gene: TRBJ2-7
CDR3 length: 14

CDR3 protein: CASSPGEGVGLYEQYF
CDR3 DNA: TGTGCCAGCTCACCAGGTGAAGGGGTGGGTCTCTACGAGCAGTACTTC
clone size: few
D gene: NA
V gene: TRBV18
J gene: TRBJ2-7
CDR3 length: 16

CDR3 protein: CATAWRWSVTQYF
CDR3 DNA: TGTGCCACCGCATGGAGGTGGTCAGTTACGCAGTATTTT
clone size: once
D gene: NA
V gene: TRBV15
J gene: TRBJ2-3
CDR3 length: 13

CDR3 protein: CASSQGRGTDTQYF
CDR3 DNA: TGTGCCAGCAGCCAGGGTCGGGGCACAGATACGCAGTATTTT
clone size: many
D gene: NA
V gene: TRBV3-1
J gene: TRBJ2-3
CDR3 length: 14

CDR3 protein: CASSLKGQGPPEEKLFF
CDR3 DNA: TGTGCCAGCAGCTTAAAGGGACAGGGGCCGCCTGAGGAAAAACTGTTTTTT
clone size: NA
D gene: TRBD1
V gene: TRBV11-2
J gene: TRBJ1-4
CDR3 length: 17

CDR3 protein: CAWKRTDIEAFF
CDR3 DNA: TGTGCCTGGAAAAGGACAGACATTGAAGCTTTCTTT
clone size: many
D gene: NA
V gene: TRBV30
J gene: TRBJ1-1
CDR3 length: 12

CDR3 protein: CASSFRAGGQTQYF
CDR3 DNA: TGTGCCAGCAGTTTTCGGGCGGGGGGACAGACCCAGTACTTC
clone size: many
D gene: TRBD2
V gene: TRBV12-3/TRBV12-4
J gene: TRBJ2-5
CDR3 length: 14

CDR3 protein: CASSLIRTGFNQPQHF
CDR3 DNA: TGTGCCAGCAGTTTAATCAGGACAGGATTCAATCAGCCCCAGCATTTT
clone size: NA
D gene: TRBD1
V gene: TRBV28
J gene: TRBJ1-5
CDR3 length: 16

CDR3 protein: CSARDKGERYTF
CDR3 DNA: TGCAGTGCTAGAGATAAGGGGGAGCGCTACACCTTC
clone size: few
D gene: NA
V gene: TRBV20-1
J gene: TRBJ1-2
CDR3 length: 12

CDR3 protein: CASSPHPGGNTEAFF
CDR3 DNA: TGTGCCAGCAGCCCCCATCCGGGGGGGAACACTGAAGCTTTCTTT
clone size: many
D gene: NA
V gene: TRBV7-2
J gene: TRBJ1-1
CDR3 length: 15

CDR3 protein: CASSLGGLAGKGYNEQFF
CDR3 DNA: TGTGCCAGCAGCTTAGGAGGGCTTGCAGGGAAGGGCTACAATGAGCAGTTCTTC
clone size: medium-sized
D gene: NA
V gene: TRBV7-6
J gene: TRBJ2-1
CDR3 length: 18

CDR3 protein: CSARDPISGANVLTF
CDR3 DNA: TGCAGTGCTAGAGACCCCATCTCTGGGGCCAACGTCCTGACTTTC
clone size: many
D gene: NA
V gene: TRBV20-1
J gene: TRBJ2-6
CDR3 length: 15

CDR3 protein: CASSLAQGGLDTEAFF
CDR3 DNA: TGCGCCAGCAGCTTGGCCCAGGGCGGACTGGACACTGAAGCTTTCTTT
clone size: NA
D gene: NA
V gene: TRBV5-1
J gene: TRBJ1-1
CDR3 length: 16

CDR3 protein: CSARVARVPTVETQYF
CDR3 DNA: TGCAGTGCTAGAGTGGCCAGAGTCCCGACGGTAGAGACCCAGTACTTC
clone size: many
D gene: NA
V gene: TRBV20-1
J gene: TRBJ2-5
CDR3 length: 16

CDR3 protein: CVSSSGQLNEKLFF
CDR3 DNA: TGTGTCAGCAGCTCCGGACAGCTGAATGAAAAACTGTTTTTT
clone size: many
D gene: NA
V gene: TRBV11-2
J gene: TRBJ1-4
CDR3 length: 14

CDR3 protein: CASSPHPGRYEQYF
CDR3 DNA: TGTGCCAGCAGCCCCCATCCGGGGCGCTACGAGCAGTACTTC
clone size: NA
D gene: NA
V gene: TRBV27
J gene: TRBJ2-7
CDR3 length: 14

CDR3 protein: CASSPRATGANEQFF
CDR3 DNA: TGCGCCAGCAGTCCCAGGGCAACAGGGGCGAATGAGCAGTTCTTC
clone size: many
D gene: TRBD1
V gene: TRBV10-1
J gene: TRBJ2-1
CDR3 length: 15

CDR3 protein: CASSESADTQYF
CDR3 DNA: TGCGCCAGCAGTGAGTCGGCAGATACGCAGTATTTT
clone size: many
D gene: NA
V gene: TRBV10-2
J gene: TRBJ2-3
CDR3 length: 12

CDR3 protein: CASSYPGGDGRLDGELFF
CDR3 DNA: TGTGCCAGCAGCTACCCAGGGGGAGACGGGAGGTTGGACGGGGAGCTGTTTTTT
clone size: NA
D gene: NA
V gene: TRBV12-3/TRBV12-4
J gene: TRBJ2-2
CDR3 length: 18

CDR3 protein: CASSSTGPGFYEQYF
CDR3 DNA: TGCGCCAGCAGCTCCACGGGGCCGGGCTTTTACGAGCAGTACTTC
clone size: few
D gene: NA
V gene: TRBV5-1
J gene: TRBJ2-7
CDR3 length: 15

CDR3 protein: CASHEQPYEQYF
CDR3 DNA: TGCGCCTCCCACGAGCAGCCTTACGAGCAGTACTTC
clone size: many
D gene: NA
V gene: TRBV5-1
J gene: TRBJ2-7
CDR3 length: 12

CDR3 protein: CASSFRKGEAFF
CDR3 DNA: TGTGCCAGCAGCTTCCGAAAAGGCGAAGCTTTCTTT
clone size: NA
D gene: NA
V gene: TRBV7-9
J gene: TRBJ1-1
CDR3 length: 12

CDR3 protein: CASYWGSSGRAPNTGELFF
CDR3 DNA: TGCGCCAGCTATTGGGGTTCGAGCGGGAGGGCCCCAAACACCGGGGAGCTGTTTTTT
clone size: many
D gene: TRBD2
V gene: TRBV5-1
J gene: TRBJ2-2
CDR3 length: 19

CDR3 protein: CSVELVFKDRVGYEQYF
CDR3 DNA: TGCAGCGTTGAACTAGTCTTTAAGGACAGGGTGGGTTACGAGCAGTACTTC
clone size: many
D gene: TRBD1
V gene: TRBV29-1
J gene: TRBJ2-7
CDR3 length: 17

CDR3 protein: CASSQWERGATEAFF
CDR3 DNA: TGTGCCAGCAGCCAATGGGAAAGAGGCGCCACTGAAGCTTTCTTT
clone size: many
D gene: NA
V gene: TRBV14
J gene: TRBJ1-1
CDR3 length: 15

CDR3 protein: CASSFEGPSFGANVLTF
CDR3 DNA: TGCGCCAGCAGCTTTGAGGGGCCATCCTTTGGGGCCAACGTCCTGACTTTC
clone size: many
D gene: NA
V gene: TRBV5-1
J gene: TRBJ2-6
CDR3 length: 17

CDR3 protein: CASSLEGIEQFF
CDR3 DNA: TGCGCCAGCAGCTTGGAAGGTATTGAGCAGTTCTTC
clone size: many
D gene: NA
V gene: TRBV5-1
J gene: TRBJ2-1
CDR3 length: 12

CDR3 protein: CASSQSPNTQYF
CDR3 DNA: TGTGCCAGCAGCCAATCTCCCAATACGCAGTATTTT
clone size: few
D gene: NA
V gene: TRBV11-1
J gene: TRBJ2-3
CDR3 length: 12

CDR3 protein: CATSDVSSGRMDEQFF
CDR3 DNA: TGTGCCACCAGTGATGTCTCTAGCGGGAGAATGGATGAGCAGTTCTTC
clone size: many
D gene: TRBD2
V gene: TRBV24-1
J gene: TRBJ2-1
CDR3 length: 16

CDR3 protein: CASSPGTASTDTQYF
CDR3 DNA: TGCGCCAGCAGCCCCGGGACGGCCAGCACAGATACGCAGTATTTT
clone size: many
D gene: NA
V gene: TRBV5-1
J gene: TRBJ2-3
CDR3 length: 15

CDR3 protein: CASSLWKGGSNEQFF
CDR3 DNA: TGTGCCAGCAGCTTGTGGAAGGGGGGTTCCAATGAGCAGTTCTTC
clone size: NA
D gene: NA
V gene: TRBV7-6
J gene: TRBJ2-1
CDR3 length: 15

CDR3 protein: CAGSSRRGRENIQYF
CDR3 DNA: TGTGCCGGCAGCTCCCGCCGGGGCAGGGAAAACATTCAGTACTTC
clone size: NA
D gene: NA
V gene: TRBV11-2
J gene: TRBJ2-4
CDR3 length: 15

CDR3 protein: CASRWTVNTGELFF
CDR3 DNA: TGTGCCAGCAGATGGACAGTGAACACCGGGGAGCTGTTTTTT
clone size: many
D gene: NA
V gene: TRBV2
J gene: TRBJ2-2
CDR3 length: 14

CDR3 protein: CLRLWGRRTPDSTNEKLFF
CDR3 DNA: TGCCTGCGACTTTGGGGCCGCCGAACACCCGACTCTACTAATGAAAAACTGTTTTTT
clone size: many
D gene: NA
V gene: TRBV7-9
J gene: TRBJ1-4
CDR3 length: 19